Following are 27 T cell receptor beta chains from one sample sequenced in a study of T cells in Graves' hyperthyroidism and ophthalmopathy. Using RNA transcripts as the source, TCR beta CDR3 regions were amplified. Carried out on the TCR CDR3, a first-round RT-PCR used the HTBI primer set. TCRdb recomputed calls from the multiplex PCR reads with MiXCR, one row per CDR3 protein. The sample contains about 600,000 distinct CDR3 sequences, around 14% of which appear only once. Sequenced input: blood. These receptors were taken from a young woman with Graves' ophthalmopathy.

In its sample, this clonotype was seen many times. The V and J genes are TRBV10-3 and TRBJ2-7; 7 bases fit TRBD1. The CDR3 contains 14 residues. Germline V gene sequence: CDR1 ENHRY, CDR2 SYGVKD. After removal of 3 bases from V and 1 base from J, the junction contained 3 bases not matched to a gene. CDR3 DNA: TGTGCCATCAGTGACCAGACAGGGTCCTACGAGCAGTACTTC. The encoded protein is CAISDQTGSYEQYF.

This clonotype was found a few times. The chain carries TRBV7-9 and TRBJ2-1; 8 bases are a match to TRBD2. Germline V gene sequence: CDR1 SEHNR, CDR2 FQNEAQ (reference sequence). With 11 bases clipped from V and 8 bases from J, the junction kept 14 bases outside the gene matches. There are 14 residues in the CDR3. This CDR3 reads CAPEGGLETYEQFF. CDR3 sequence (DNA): TGTGCCCCCGAGGGGGGACTAGAGACTTATGAGCAGTTCTTC.

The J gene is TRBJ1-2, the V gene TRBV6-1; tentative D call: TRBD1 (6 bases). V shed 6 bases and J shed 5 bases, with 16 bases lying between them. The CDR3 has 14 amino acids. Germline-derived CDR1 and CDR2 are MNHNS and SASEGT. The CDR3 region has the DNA TGTGCCAGCAGCAACCGGGCCCAGGGGTATGGCTACACCTTC. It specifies CASSNRAQGYGYTF.

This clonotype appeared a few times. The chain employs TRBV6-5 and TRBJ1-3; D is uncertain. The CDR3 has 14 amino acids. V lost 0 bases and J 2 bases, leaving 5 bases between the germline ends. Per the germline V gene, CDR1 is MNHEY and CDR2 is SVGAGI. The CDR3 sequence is CASSYSGPGNTIYF. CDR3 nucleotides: TGTGCCAGCAGTTACTCTGGCCCTGGAAACACCATATATTTT.

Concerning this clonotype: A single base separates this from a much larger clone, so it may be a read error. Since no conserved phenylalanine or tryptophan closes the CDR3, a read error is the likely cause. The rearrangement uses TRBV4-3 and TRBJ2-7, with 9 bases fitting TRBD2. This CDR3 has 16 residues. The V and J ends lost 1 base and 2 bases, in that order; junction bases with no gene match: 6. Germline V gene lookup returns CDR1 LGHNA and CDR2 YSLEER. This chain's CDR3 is CASSQGSGRRPYEQYL. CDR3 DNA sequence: TGCGCCAGCAGCCAAGGTAGCGGGAGAAGGCCCTACGAGCAGTACCTC.

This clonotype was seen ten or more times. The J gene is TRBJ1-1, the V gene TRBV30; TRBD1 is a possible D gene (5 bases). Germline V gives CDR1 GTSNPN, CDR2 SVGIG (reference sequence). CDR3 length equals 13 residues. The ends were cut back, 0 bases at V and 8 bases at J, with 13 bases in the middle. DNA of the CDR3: TGTGCCTGGAGTGTGGGATGGGGCACCGAAGCTTTCTTT. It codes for CAWSVGWGTEAFF.

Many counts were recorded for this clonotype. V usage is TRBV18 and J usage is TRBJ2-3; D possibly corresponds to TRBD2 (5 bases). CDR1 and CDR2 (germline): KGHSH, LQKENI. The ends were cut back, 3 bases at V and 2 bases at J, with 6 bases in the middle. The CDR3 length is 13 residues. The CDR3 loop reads CASSPGITDTQYF. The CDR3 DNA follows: TGTGCCAGCTCACCCGGGATCACAGATACGCAGTATTTT. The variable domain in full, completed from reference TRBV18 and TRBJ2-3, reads NAGVMQNPRHLVRRRGQEARLRCSPMKGHSHVYWYRQLPEEGLKFMVYLQKENIIDESGMPKERFSAEFPKEGPSILRIQQVVRGDSAAYFCASSPGITDTQYFGPGTRLTVL.

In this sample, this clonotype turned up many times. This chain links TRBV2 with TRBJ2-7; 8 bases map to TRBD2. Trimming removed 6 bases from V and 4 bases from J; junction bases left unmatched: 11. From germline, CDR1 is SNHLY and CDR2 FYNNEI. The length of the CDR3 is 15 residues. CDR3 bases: TGTGCCAGCAGGCCCGGGGGGGGGCAGGGTTACGAGCAGTACTTC. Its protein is CASRPGGGQGYEQYF.

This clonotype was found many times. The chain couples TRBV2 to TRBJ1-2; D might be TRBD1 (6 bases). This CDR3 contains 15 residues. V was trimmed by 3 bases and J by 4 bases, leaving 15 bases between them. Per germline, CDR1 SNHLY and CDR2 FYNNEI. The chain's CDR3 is CASSDDHAGAYGYTF. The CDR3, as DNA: TGTGCCAGCAGTGACGACCATGCGGGGGCCTATGGCTACACCTTC.

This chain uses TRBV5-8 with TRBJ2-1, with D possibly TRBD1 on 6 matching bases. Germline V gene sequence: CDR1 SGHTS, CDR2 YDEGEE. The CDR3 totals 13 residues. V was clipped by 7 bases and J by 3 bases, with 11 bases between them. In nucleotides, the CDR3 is TGTGCCAGCGGCTGGACAGTCTACAATGAGCAGTTCTTC. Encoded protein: CASGWTVYNEQFF.

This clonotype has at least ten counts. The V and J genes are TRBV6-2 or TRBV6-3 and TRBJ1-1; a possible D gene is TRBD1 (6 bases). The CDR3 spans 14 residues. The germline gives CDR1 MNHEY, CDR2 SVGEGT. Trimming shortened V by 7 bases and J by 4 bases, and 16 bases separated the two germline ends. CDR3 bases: TGTGCCAGCACCCTAGCCGGAGGGGGCACTGAAGCTTTCTTT. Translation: CASTLAGGGTEAFF.

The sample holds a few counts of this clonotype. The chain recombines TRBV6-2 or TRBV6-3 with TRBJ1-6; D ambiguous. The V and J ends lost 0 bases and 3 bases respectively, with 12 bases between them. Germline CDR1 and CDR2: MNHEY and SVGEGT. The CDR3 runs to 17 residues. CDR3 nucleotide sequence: TGTGCCAGCAGTTACTCGGCCAGCGATATCTATAATTCACCCCTCCACTTT. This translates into CASSYSASDIYNSPLHF.

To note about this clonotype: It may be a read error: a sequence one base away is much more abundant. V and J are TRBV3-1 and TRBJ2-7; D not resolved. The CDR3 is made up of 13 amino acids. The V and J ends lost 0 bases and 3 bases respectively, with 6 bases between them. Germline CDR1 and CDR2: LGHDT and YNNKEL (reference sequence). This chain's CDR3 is CASSQEGVYEQYF. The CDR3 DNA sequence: TGTGCCAGCAGCCAAGAGGGTGTCTACGAGCAGTACTTC.

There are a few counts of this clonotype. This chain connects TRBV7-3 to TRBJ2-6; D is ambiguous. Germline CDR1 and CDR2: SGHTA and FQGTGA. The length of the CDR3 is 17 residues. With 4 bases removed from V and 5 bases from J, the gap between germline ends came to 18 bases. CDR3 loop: CASSSDRTASWANVLTF. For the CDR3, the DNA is TGTGCCAGCAGCTCCGACCGTACCGCGTCCTGGGCCAACGTCCTGACTTTC. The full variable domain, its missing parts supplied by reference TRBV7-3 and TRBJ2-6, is GAGVSQTPSNKVTEKGKYVELRCDPISGHTALYWYRQSLGQGPEFLIYFQGTGAADDSGLPNDRFFAVRPEGSVSTLKIQRTERGDSAVYLCASSSDRTASWANVLTFGAGSRLTVL.

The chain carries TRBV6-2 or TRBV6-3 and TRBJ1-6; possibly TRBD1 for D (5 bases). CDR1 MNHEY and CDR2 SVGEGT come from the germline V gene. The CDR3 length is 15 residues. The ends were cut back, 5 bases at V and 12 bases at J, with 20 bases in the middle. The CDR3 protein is CASSTRQSLSGPLHF. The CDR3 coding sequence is TGTGCCAGCAGTACACGACAGAGCCTTTCAGGACCCCTCCACTTT.

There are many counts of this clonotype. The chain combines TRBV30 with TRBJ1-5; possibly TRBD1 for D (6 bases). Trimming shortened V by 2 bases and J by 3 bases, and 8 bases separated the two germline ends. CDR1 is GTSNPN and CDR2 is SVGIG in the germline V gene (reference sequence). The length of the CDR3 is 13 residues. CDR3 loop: CAWSTGPNQPQHF. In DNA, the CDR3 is TGTGCCTGGAGTACAGGGCCCAATCAGCCCCAGCATTTT. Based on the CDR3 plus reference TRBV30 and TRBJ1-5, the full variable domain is SQTIHQWPATLVQPVGSPLSLECTVEGTSNPNLYWYRQAAGRGLQLLFYSVGIGQISSEVPQNLSASRPQDRQFILSSKKLLLSDSGFYLCAWSTGPNQPQHFGDGTRLSIL.

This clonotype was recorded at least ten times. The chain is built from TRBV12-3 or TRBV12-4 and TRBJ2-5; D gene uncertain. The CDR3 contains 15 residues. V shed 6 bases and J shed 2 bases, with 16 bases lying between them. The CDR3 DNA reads TGTGCCAGCAGCCAAAGTGGAACAGTACAAGAGACCCAGTACTTC. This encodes CASSQSGTVQETQYF.

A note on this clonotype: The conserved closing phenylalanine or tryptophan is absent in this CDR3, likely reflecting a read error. The CDR3 loop reads CASRRGLKSFYNEQFL. The DNA of the CDR3 is TGTGCCAGCAGGAGGGGACTGAAGAGCTTCTACAATGAGCAGTTCCTC. The chain has TRBV2 and TRBJ2-1; tentative D call: TRBD2 (6 bases). Germline-derived CDR1 and CDR2 are SNHLY and FYNNEI. This CDR3 contains 16 residues. The V gene lost 6 bases and the J gene lost 3 bases, with 18 bases spanning the gap.

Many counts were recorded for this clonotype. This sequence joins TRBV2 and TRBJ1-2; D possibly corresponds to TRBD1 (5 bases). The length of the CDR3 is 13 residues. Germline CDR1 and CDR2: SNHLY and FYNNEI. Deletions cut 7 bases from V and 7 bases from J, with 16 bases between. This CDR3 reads CASTGTEVGGYTF. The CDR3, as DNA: TGTGCCAGCACCGGGACGGAGGTTGGTGGCTACACCTTC.

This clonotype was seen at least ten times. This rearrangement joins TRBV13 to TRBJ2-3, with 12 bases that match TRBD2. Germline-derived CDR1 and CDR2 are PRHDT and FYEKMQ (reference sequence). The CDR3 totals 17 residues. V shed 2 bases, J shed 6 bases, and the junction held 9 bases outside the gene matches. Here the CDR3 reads CASSLPGLAGMADTQYF. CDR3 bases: TGTGCCAGCAGCTTACCCGGACTAGCGGGAATGGCGGATACGCAGTATTTT. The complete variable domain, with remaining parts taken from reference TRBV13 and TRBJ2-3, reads AAGVIQSPRHLIKEKRETATLKCYPIPRHDTVYWYQQGPGQDPQFLISFYEKMQSDKGSIPDRFSAQQFSDYHSELNMSSLELGDSALYFCASSLPGLAGMADTQYFGPGTRLTVL.

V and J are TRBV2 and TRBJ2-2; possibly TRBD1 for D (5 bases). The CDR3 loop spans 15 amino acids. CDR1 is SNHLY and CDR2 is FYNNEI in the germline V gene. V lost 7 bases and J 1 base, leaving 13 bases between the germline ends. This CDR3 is CASKPRDGNTGELFF. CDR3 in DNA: TGTGCCAGCAAACCCAGGGATGGGAACACCGGGGAGCTGTTTTTT.

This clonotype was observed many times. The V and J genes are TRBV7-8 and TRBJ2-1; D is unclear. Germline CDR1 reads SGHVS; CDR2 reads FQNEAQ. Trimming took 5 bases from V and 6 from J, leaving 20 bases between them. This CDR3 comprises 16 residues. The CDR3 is CASSLLGIAGFNEQFF. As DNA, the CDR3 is TGTGCCAGCAGCCTCCTTGGGATAGCCGGGTTCAATGAGCAGTTCTTC.

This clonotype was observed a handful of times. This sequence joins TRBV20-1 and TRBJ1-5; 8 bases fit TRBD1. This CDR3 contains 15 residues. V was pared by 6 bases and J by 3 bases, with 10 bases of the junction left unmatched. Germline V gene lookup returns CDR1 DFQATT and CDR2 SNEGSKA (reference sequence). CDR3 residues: CSAMDRESINQPQHF. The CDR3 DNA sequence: TGCAGTGCAATGGACAGGGAGAGTATCAATCAGCCCCAGCATTTT.

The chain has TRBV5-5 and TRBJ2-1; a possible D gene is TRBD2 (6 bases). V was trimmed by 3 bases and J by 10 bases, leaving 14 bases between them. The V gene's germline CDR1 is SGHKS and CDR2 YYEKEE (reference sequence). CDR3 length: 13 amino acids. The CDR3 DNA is TGTGCCAGCAGCTCGGGACTCCCCAGGGAGCAGTTCTTC. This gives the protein CASSSGLPREQFF.

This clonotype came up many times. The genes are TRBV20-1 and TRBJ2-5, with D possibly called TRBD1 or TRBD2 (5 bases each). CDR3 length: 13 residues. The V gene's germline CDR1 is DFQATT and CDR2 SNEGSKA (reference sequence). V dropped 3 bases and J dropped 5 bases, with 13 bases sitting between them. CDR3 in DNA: TGCAGTGCTAGCGGCACAGGCGGGGAGACCCAGTACTTC. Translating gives CSASGTGGETQYF.

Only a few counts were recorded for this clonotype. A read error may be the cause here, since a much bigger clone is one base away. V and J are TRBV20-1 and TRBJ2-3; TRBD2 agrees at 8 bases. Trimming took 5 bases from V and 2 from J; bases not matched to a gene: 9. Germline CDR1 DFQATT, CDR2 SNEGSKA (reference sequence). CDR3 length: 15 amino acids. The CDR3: CSAGGDSGNTDTQYF. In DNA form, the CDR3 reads TGCAGTGCTGGGGGGGATAGCGGGAACACAGATACGCAGTATTTT.

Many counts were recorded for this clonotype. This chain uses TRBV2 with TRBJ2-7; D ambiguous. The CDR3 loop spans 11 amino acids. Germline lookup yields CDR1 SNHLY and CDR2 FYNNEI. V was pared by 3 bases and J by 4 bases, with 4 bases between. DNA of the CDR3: TGTGCCAGCAGTGACGGGTACGAGCAGTACTTC. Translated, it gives CASSDGYEQYF.